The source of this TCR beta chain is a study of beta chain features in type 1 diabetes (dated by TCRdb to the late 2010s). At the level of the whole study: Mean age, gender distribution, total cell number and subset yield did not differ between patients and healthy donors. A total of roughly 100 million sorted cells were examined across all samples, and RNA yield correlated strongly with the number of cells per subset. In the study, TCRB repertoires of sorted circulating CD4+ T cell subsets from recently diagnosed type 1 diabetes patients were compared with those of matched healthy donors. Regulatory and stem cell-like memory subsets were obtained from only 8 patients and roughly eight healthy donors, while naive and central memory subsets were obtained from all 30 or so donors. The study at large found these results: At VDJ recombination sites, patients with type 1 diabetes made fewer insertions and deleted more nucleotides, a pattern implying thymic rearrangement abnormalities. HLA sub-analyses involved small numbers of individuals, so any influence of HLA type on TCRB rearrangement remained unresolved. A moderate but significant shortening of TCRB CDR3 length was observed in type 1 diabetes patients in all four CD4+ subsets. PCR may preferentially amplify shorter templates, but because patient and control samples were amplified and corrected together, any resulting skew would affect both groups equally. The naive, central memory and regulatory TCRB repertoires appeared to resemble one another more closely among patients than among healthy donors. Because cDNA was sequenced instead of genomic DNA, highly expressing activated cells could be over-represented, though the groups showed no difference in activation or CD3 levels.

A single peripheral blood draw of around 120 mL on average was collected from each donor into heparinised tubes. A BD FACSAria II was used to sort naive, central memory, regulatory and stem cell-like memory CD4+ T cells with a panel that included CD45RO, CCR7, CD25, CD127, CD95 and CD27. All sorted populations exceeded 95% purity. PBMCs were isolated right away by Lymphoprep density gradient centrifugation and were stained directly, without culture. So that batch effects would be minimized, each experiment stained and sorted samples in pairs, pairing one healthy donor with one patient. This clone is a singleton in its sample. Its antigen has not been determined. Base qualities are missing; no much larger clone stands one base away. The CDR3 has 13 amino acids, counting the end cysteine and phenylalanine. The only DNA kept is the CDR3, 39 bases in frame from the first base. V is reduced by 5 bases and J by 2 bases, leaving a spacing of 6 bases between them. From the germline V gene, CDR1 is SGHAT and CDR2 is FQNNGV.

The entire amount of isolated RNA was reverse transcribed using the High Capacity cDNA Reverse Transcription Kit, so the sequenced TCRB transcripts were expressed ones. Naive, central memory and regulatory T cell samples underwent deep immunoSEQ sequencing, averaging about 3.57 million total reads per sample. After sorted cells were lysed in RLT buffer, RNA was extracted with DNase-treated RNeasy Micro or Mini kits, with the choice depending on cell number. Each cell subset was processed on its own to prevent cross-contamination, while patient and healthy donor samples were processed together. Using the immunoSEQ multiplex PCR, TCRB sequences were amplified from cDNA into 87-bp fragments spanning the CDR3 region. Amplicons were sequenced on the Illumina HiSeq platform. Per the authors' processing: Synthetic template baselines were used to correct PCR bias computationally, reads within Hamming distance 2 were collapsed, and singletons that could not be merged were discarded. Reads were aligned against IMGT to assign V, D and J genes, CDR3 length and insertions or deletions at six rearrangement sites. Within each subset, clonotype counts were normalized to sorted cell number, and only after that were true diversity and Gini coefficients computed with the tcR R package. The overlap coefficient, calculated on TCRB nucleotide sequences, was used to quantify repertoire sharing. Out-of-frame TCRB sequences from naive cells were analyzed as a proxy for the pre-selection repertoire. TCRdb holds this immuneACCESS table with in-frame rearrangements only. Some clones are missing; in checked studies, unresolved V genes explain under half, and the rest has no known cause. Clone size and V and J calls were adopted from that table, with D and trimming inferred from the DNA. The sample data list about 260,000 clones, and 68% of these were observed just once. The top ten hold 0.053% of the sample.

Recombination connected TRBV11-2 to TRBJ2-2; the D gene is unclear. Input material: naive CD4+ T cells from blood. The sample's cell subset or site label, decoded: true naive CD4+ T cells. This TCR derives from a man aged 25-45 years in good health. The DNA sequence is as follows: TGTGCCAGCAGCCACCTTAACACCGGGGAGCTGTTTTTT. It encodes CASSHLNTGELFF.